These 18 T cell receptor beta chains originate from one sample sequenced in a study of Ad26.COV2.S vaccination and SARS-CoV-2 variants. Regarding treatment: over 15 received Ad26.COV2.S at low or high dose, single or two shots; about 5 received placebo; per-sample allocation not given. Sampling was done on day 63 after the first vaccine or placebo injection. The protocol was immunoSEQ multiplex PCR, while the TCRdb copy is restricted to in-frame clones and leaves out a portion. The profile shows 400,000 to 450,000 clones, about 90% of them singletons. Here the sequenced sample was peripheral blood, taken in a trial of Ad26.COV2.S vaccine versus placebo. All receptors come from a person between 18 and 60 years old who received the Ad26.COV2.S COVID-19 vaccine or a placebo.

J is TRBJ2-3 and V is TRBV14, with D hard to call. This CDR3 spans 16 amino acids. CDR1 is SGHDN, CDR2 FVKESK, per germline. With 3 bases removed from V and 10 bases from J, the gap between germline ends came to 23 bases. The CDR3 DNA reads as TGTGCCAGCAGCCAGGAAACGGCTCTCCCCGAAGGGCCGCAGTATTTT. It translates to CASSQETALPEGPQYF.

This rearrangement joins TRBV5-6 to TRBJ1-1; 7 bases align to TRBD1. The germline gives CDR1 SGHDT, CDR2 YYEEEE. J was trimmed by 7 bases and V by 3 bases; bases with no gene match: 6. The CDR3 totals 13 residues. Written as DNA, the CDR3 is TGTGCCAGCAGCTCAACGACAGGGTATGAAGCTTTCTTT. This translates into CASSSTTGYEAFF.

The CDR3 is CASSSGANVLTF. The DNA for the CDR3 is TGTGCCAGCAGCTCTGGGGCCAACGTCCTGACTTTC. This rearrangement joins TRBV6-5 to TRBJ2-6, with D uncertain. The CDR3 consists of 12 residues. Looked up from germline, CDR1 is MNHEY and CDR2 is SVGAGI. Between the trimmed V and J ends, which lost 6 bases and 0 bases, there was a span of 0 bases.

The genes are TRBV2 and TRBJ2-1, with 8 bases matching TRBD2. The J segment lost 5 bases and the V segment lost 6 bases, leaving 12 bases of the junction unmatched. In germline, CDR1 is SNHLY, CDR2 FYNNEI. The CDR3 runs to 16 residues. CDR3 amino acids: CASRTVAGGGNNEQFF. CDR3 in DNA: TGTGCCAGCAGGACCGTGGCGGGGGGAGGAAACAATGAGCAGTTCTTC.

The rearrangement links TRBV25-1 to TRBJ1-1; D is unclear. V lost 0 bases, J lost 5 bases, and 10 bases lay in between. Germline V gene data show CDR1 as MGHDK and CDR2 as SYGVNS. The length of the CDR3 is 14 residues. CDR3 sequence reads: CASSEYSGKTEAFF. As DNA, the CDR3 is TGTGCCAGCAGTGAATACTCTGGCAAGACTGAAGCTTTCTTT.

The V and J genes are TRBV7-8 and TRBJ2-1; weak D call: TRBD2 (6 bases). V shed 5 bases and J shed 10 bases, with 12 bases lying between them. In germline, CDR1 is SGHVS, CDR2 FQNEAQ. The CDR3 contains 12 residues. CDR3 in DNA: TGTGCCAGCAGCCCGGCGGGACCAGAGCAGTTCTTC. Amino acids: CASSPAGPEQFF. The full variable domain, completed using reference TRBV7-8 and TRBJ2-1, is GAGVSQSPRYKVAKRGQDVALRCDPISGHVSLFWYQQALGQGPEFLTYFQNEAQLDKSGLPSDRFFAERPEGSVSTLKIQRTQQEDSAVYLCASSPAGPEQFFGPGTRLTVL.

The CDR3 region is CASSLGQGGMNGYTF. Here the CDR3 DNA reads TGTGCCAGTAGCCTCGGACAGGGGGGAATGAATGGCTACACCTTC. The V gene is TRBV19, the J gene TRBJ1-2; 10 bases are shared with TRBD1. Looked up from germline, CDR1 is LNHDA and CDR2 is SQIVND (reference sequence). The CDR3 covers 15 residues. The V segment lost 6 bases and the J segment 6 bases; nucleotides outside the gene matches: 10.

V gene TRBV30 combines with J gene TRBJ1-4, with 10 bases identical to TRBD1. Trimming cost V 3 bases and J 5 bases; bases outside gene matches: 6. Germline V CDR1 and CDR2: GTSNPN, SVGIG (reference sequence). The length of the CDR3 is 15 residues. This CDR3 reads CAWRRQGAKNEKLFF. Here the CDR3 DNA reads TGTGCCTGGAGACGACAGGGGGCGAAGAATGAAAAACTGTTTTTT.

V gene TRBV5-6 combines with J gene TRBJ1-5; no clear D. The germline gives CDR1 SGHDT, CDR2 YYEEEE. This CDR3 contains 15 residues. With 0 bases removed from V and 0 bases from J, the gap between germline ends came to 7 bases. The CDR3 protein is CASSLGGISNQPQHF. DNA for the CDR3: TGTGCCAGCAGCTTGGGTGGGATTAGCAATCAGCCCCAGCATTTT.

This clone was detected only once. J is TRBJ2-3 and V is TRBV19; TRBD1 matches at 7 bases. The CDR3 spans 15 residues. V trimming: 8 bases; J trimming: 1 base; junction bases outside the gene matches: 9. Germline CDR1 reads LNHDA; CDR2 reads SQIVND (reference sequence). As DNA, the CDR3 is TGTGCCAGTCGATCCGACAGGGTGCGCACAGATACGCAGTATTTT. It yields the protein CASRSDRVRTDTQYF.

To note about this clone: The same CDR3 is also encoded by other DNA sequences in this sample. This chain links TRBV6-5 with TRBJ2-3; TRBD1 matches 8 bases. The CDR3 runs 15 residues. The trim removed 6 bases at V and 2 bases at J, leaving 7 bases unmatched. Germline V gene lookup returns CDR1 MNHEY and CDR2 SVGAGI. CDR3 nucleotides: TGTGCCAGCAGAGGGGGACAGGCCAACACAGATACGCAGTATTTT. It codes for CASRGGQANTDTQYF.

The chain carries TRBV27 and TRBJ1-2, with TRBD1 matching over 7 bases. This CDR3 region has 15 residues. Looked up from germline, CDR1 is MNHEY and CDR2 is SMNVEV (reference sequence). The ends lost 4 bases at V and 0 bases at J; junction bases unmatched: 5. CDR3 in amino acids: CASSWKGAPNYGYTF. CDR3 bases: TGTGCCAGCAGTTGGAAGGGGGCCCCTAACTATGGCTACACCTTC.

This chain uses TRBV2 with TRBJ1-2; 8 bases line up with TRBD1. The CDR3 is 18 residues long. V was pared by 0 bases and J by 1 base, with 10 bases of the junction left unmatched. CDR1 is SNHLY, CDR2 FYNNEI, per germline. This CDR3 is CASSEALQGQAFNYGYTF. Here the CDR3 DNA reads TGTGCCAGCAGTGAAGCGCTTCAGGGACAGGCCTTTAACTATGGCTACACCTTC.

This clone has a single count. The rearrangement uses TRBV28 and TRBJ2-1; D may be TRBD2 (6 bases). Germline CDR1 reads MDHEN; CDR2 reads SYDVKM. V was cut by 5 bases and J by 5 bases, with 16 bases left in between. The CDR3 length is 15 residues. The CDR3 nucleotides are TGTGCCAGCAGTGATACCGGGACTCACGACAATGAGCAGTTCTTC. It encodes CASSDTGTHDNEQFF.

This clone was observed a few times. The rearrangement links TRBV3-1 (or the pseudogene TRBV3-2) to TRBJ1-1, with a possible D match to TRBD1 (6 bases). Trimming removed 4 bases at V and 0 bases at J, with 9 bases between. Germline loops: CDR1 LGHDT, CDR2 YNNKEL (reference sequence). The CDR3 is 14 amino acids. This CDR3 reads CASSPWTVNTEAFF. As DNA, the CDR3 is TGTGCCAGCAGCCCCTGGACAGTGAACACTGAAGCTTTCTTT.

This rearrangement joins TRBV2 to TRBJ1-2; D perhaps matches TRBD1 (5 bases). The CDR3 runs to 13 residues. The V and J ends lost 3 bases and 6 bases respectively, with 11 bases between them. Germline V gene sequence: CDR1 SNHLY, CDR2 FYNNEI. The CDR3 bases are TGTGCCAGCAGTGAGACAGTTAGGAATGGCTACACCTTC. Its protein product is CASSETVRNGYTF.

This CDR3 reads CSASKLPQAYGYTF. As DNA, the CDR3 is TGCAGTGCTAGTAAGCTTCCACAAGCATATGGCTACACCTTC. The rearrangement joins TRBV20-1 to TRBJ1-2; D remains unclear. This CDR3 contains 14 residues. Trimming stripped 3 bases from V and 5 bases from J, with 16 bases between. Germline assignment: CDR1 DFQATT and CDR2 SNEGSKA (reference sequence).

The V call is TRBV5-1, the J call TRBJ2-2; perhaps TRBD1 as D (6 bases). CDR3 length: 14 residues. Per germline, CDR1 SGHRS and CDR2 YFSETQ. Between the trimmed V and J ends, which lost 5 bases and 1 base, there was a span of 9 bases. CDR3 bases: TGCGCCAGCAGTCTGACAGGGAACACCGGGGAGCTGTTTTTT. Translating gives CASSLTGNTGELFF.